Listed below are T cell receptor beta chains from one sample, sequenced in a study of T cells in Graves' hyperthyroidism and ophthalmopathy. TCRdb reanalysed the multiplex PCR reads using MiXCR and keeps one entry per CDR3 protein. This table has roughly 520,000 distinct CDR3 sequences, around 22% appearing once. Sequenced sample: blood. All receptors derive from a woman aged 25 to 39 with Graves' ophthalmopathy. Each CDR3 is given with its conserved first and last residue. Each record gives: D gene, J gene, V gene, clone size, CDR3 length, CDR3 protein, CDR3 DNA. A D gene is named only where the DNA matches it firmly. Some rows mark clone size as missing; the rest say once, few, many or name a class of expanded clone.

d_gene: TRBD1
j_gene: TRBJ1-2
v_gene: TRBV15
abundance: few
len: 17
CDR3aa: CATSRVATGGFNYGYTF
CDR3nt: TGTGCCACCAGCAGAGTCGCCACAGGGGGATTTAACTATGGCTACACCTTC

d_gene: NA
j_gene: TRBJ2-6
v_gene: TRBV27
abundance: NA
len: 15
CDR3aa: CASKRGISGANVLTF
CDR3nt: TGTGCCAGCAAGCGAGGGATCTCTGGGGCCAACGTCCTGACTTTC

d_gene: NA
j_gene: TRBJ1-2
v_gene: TRBV6-2/TRBV6-3
abundance: NA
len: 14
CDR3aa: CASSYPDGTGGYTF
CDR3nt: TGTGCCAGCAGTTACCCGGACGGCACAGGGGGCTACACCTTC

d_gene: TRBD1
j_gene: TRBJ1-1
v_gene: TRBV11-2
abundance: few
len: 16
CDR3aa: CASSYQAGGDSTEAFF
CDR3nt: TGTGCCAGCAGCTACCAGGCAGGGGGAGATTCCACTGAAGCTTTCTTT

d_gene: NA
j_gene: TRBJ2-5
v_gene: TRBV29-1
abundance: many
len: 10
CDR3aa: CSVKKETQYF
CDR3nt: TGCAGCGTCAAGAAAGAGACCCAGTACTTC

d_gene: NA
j_gene: TRBJ2-5
v_gene: TRBV4-1
abundance: NA
len: 14
CDR3aa: CASSQEGVQGTQYF
CDR3nt: TGCGCCAGCAGCCAAGAAGGGGTTCAAGGGACCCAGTACTTC

d_gene: NA
j_gene: TRBJ1-1
v_gene: TRBV3-1
abundance: NA
len: 17
CDR3aa: CASSQDRMLTANTEAFF
CDR3nt: TGTGCCAGCAGCCAAGATCGGATGCTGACAGCGAACACTGAAGCTTTCTTT

d_gene: TRBD1
j_gene: TRBJ1-1
v_gene: TRBV29-1
abundance: many
len: 13
CDR3aa: CSVRQGRSTEAFF
CDR3nt: TGCAGCGTTAGACAGGGGAGGAGCACTGAAGCTTTCTTT

d_gene: TRBD1
j_gene: TRBJ2-1
v_gene: TRBV2
abundance: many
len: 13
CDR3aa: CASDRTGYNEQFF
CDR3nt: TGTGCCAGCGATAGGACAGGCTACAATGAGCAGTTCTTC

d_gene: NA
j_gene: TRBJ2-7
v_gene: TRBV2
abundance: NA
len: 13
CDR3aa: CASSGPRAYEQYF
CDR3nt: TGTGCCAGCAGCGGCCCCCGGGCCTACGAGCAGTACTTC

d_gene: NA
j_gene: TRBJ1-2
v_gene: TRBV14
abundance: many
len: 13
CDR3aa: CASSVLANYGYTF
CDR3nt: TGTGCCAGCAGTGTGTTAGCTAACTATGGCTACACCTTC

d_gene: TRBD2
j_gene: TRBJ2-7
v_gene: TRBV6-2/TRBV6-3
abundance: NA
len: 19
CDR3aa: CASSYTRLAGGRGSVEQYF
CDR3nt: TGTGCCAGCAGTTACACCAGACTAGCGGGGGGTCGGGGCTCGGTCGAGCAGTACTTC

d_gene: TRBD1
j_gene: TRBJ2-7
v_gene: TRBV7-9
abundance: many
len: 14
CDR3aa: CASSRTGTAYEQYF
CDR3nt: TGTGCCAGCAGTCGAACAGGGACAGCCTACGAGCAGTACTTC

d_gene: TRBD1
j_gene: TRBJ1-5
v_gene: TRBV18
abundance: many
len: 13
CDR3aa: CASSPGGNQPQHF
CDR3nt: TGTGCCAGCAGCCCAGGGGGGAATCAGCCCCAGCATTTT

d_gene: TRBD1
j_gene: TRBJ1-2
v_gene: TRBV7-9
abundance: few
len: 13
CDR3aa: CASRDRVTEGYTF
CDR3nt: TGTGCCAGCAGGGACAGGGTAACAGAGGGCTACACCTTC

d_gene: NA
j_gene: TRBJ1-1
v_gene: TRBV3-1
abundance: NA
len: 14
CDR3aa: CASSPNTRNTEAFF
CDR3nt: TGTGCCAGCAGTCCTAATACAAGGAACACTGAAGCTTTCTTT

d_gene: NA
j_gene: TRBJ2-5
v_gene: TRBV20-1
abundance: few
len: 14
CDR3aa: CSAEMGREEETQYF
CDR3nt: TGCAGTGCCGAAATGGGGAGAGAGGAAGAGACCCAGTACTTC

d_gene: TRBD1
j_gene: TRBJ1-1
v_gene: TRBV19
abundance: many
len: 14
CDR3aa: CASRDRGGVTEAFF
CDR3nt: TGTGCCAGTAGGGACAGGGGTGGCGTCACTGAAGCTTTCTTT

d_gene: TRBD1
j_gene: TRBJ1-5
v_gene: TRBV7-8
abundance: many
len: 15
CDR3aa: CASSLLTGGNQPQHF
CDR3nt: TGTGCCAGCAGCCTACTTACAGGGGGCAATCAGCCCCAGCATTTT

d_gene: TRBD2
j_gene: TRBJ2-7
v_gene: TRBV6-5
abundance: many
len: 17
CDR3aa: CASSFGWAGGSLREQYF
CDR3nt: TGTGCCAGCAGTTTTGGGTGGGCGGGGGGTTCCCTACGAGAGCAGTACTTC

d_gene: NA
j_gene: TRBJ2-2
v_gene: TRBV2
abundance: many
len: 14
CDR3aa: CASSSGLNTGELFF
CDR3nt: TGTGCCAGCAGTTCTGGCCTGAACACCGGGGAGCTGTTTTTT

d_gene: TRBD1
j_gene: TRBJ2-7
v_gene: TRBV28
abundance: NA
len: 18
CDR3aa: CASSITTLAGDRVAEQYF
CDR3nt: TGTGCCAGCAGTATCACCACCTTGGCGGGTGACAGGGTGGCCGAGCAGTACTTC

d_gene: NA
j_gene: TRBJ2-5
v_gene: TRBV6-2/TRBV6-3
abundance: NA
len: 15
CDR3aa: CASSRPSAGQETQYF
CDR3nt: TGTGCCAGCAGTCGGCCCTCGGCGGGGCAAGAGACCCAGTACTTC

d_gene: NA
j_gene: TRBJ2-5
v_gene: TRBV2
abundance: NA
len: 15
CDR3aa: CASEGVGGRGETQYF
CDR3nt: TGTGCCAGCGAGGGGGTAGGGGGGCGTGGGGAGACCCAGTACTTC

d_gene: NA
j_gene: TRBJ1-1
v_gene: TRBV20-1
abundance: many
len: 15
CDR3aa: CSASDPAVMDTEAFF
CDR3nt: TGCAGTGCTAGTGACCCGGCCGTGATGGACACTGAAGCTTTCTTT

d_gene: NA
j_gene: TRBJ1-3
v_gene: TRBV4-1
abundance: NA
len: 16
CDR3aa: CASSLRDIGSGNTIYF
CDR3nt: TGCGCCAGCAGCCTTAGGGACATCGGCTCTGGAAACACCATATATTTT

d_gene: NA
j_gene: TRBJ1-6
v_gene: TRBV12-3/TRBV12-4
abundance: NA
len: 14
CDR3aa: CASSYGTNNSPLHF
CDR3nt: TGTGCCAGCAGTTACGGGACGAATAATTCACCCCTCCACTTT

d_gene: TRBD2
j_gene: TRBJ2-2
v_gene: TRBV11-3
abundance: many
len: 16
CDR3aa: CASSLGAGINTGELFF
CDR3nt: TGTGCCAGCAGCTTAGGAGCGGGGATAAACACCGGGGAGCTGTTTTTT

d_gene: NA
j_gene: TRBJ1-2
v_gene: TRBV6-1
abundance: NA
len: 15
CDR3aa: CASSELRPVNYGYTF
CDR3nt: TGTGCCAGCAGTGAATTACGCCCTGTAAACTATGGCTACACCTTC

d_gene: TRBD1
j_gene: TRBJ1-6
v_gene: TRBV12-3/TRBV12-4
abundance: many
len: 13
CDR3aa: CASSPTGGSPLHF
CDR3nt: TGTGCCAGCAGTCCAACAGGGGGGTCACCCCTCCACTTT

d_gene: NA
j_gene: TRBJ2-5
v_gene: TRBV6-5
abundance: many
len: 14
CDR3aa: CASSLGTTVQTQYF
CDR3nt: TGTGCCAGCAGTTTGGGCACTACCGTTCAGACCCAGTACTTC

d_gene: NA
j_gene: TRBJ1-5
v_gene: TRBV15
abundance: many
len: 15
CDR3aa: CATSRDRAVNQPQHF
CDR3nt: TGTGCCACCAGCAGAGATAGGGCGGTTAATCAGCCCCAGCATTTT

d_gene: TRBD1
j_gene: TRBJ2-7
v_gene: TRBV6-1
abundance: NA
len: 14
CDR3aa: CASLGTGAPYEQYF
CDR3nt: TGTGCCAGCCTAGGGACAGGGGCTCCCTACGAGCAGTACTTC

d_gene: NA
j_gene: TRBJ2-7
v_gene: TRBV11-2
abundance: many
len: 18
CDR3aa: CASSLGRNAGGDSYEQYF
CDR3nt: TGTGCCAGCAGCTTAGGCAGGAATGCAGGGGGGGACTCCTACGAGCAGTACTTC

d_gene: TRBD1
j_gene: TRBJ2-5
v_gene: TRBV20-1
abundance: NA
len: 17
CDR3aa: CSAKRNTGTVLQETQYF
CDR3nt: TGCAGTGCTAAGAGGAATACCGGGACAGTACTACAAGAGACCCAGTACTTC

d_gene: NA
j_gene: TRBJ1-3
v_gene: TRBV29-1
abundance: NA
len: 12
CDR3aa: CSVVFSGNTIYF
CDR3nt: TGCAGCGTAGTCTTCTCTGGAAACACCATATATTTT

d_gene: TRBD2
j_gene: TRBJ2-7
v_gene: TRBV7-8
abundance: many
len: 15
CDR3aa: CASSPRGGDRSEQYF
CDR3nt: TGTGCCAGCAGCCCCCGGGGGGGGGATCGTAGCGAGCAGTACTTC

d_gene: NA
j_gene: TRBJ1-2
v_gene: TRBV4-3
abundance: NA
len: 16
CDR3aa: CASSQDESGANYGYTF
CDR3nt: TGCGCCAGCAGCCAAGATGAATCAGGGGCTAACTATGGCTACACCTTC

d_gene: NA
j_gene: TRBJ2-5
v_gene: TRBV11-2
abundance: many
len: 16
CDR3aa: CASSPTDTLYQETQYF
CDR3nt: TGTGCCAGCAGTCCCACGGACACACTGTACCAAGAGACCCAGTACTTC

d_gene: NA
j_gene: TRBJ2-2
v_gene: TRBV30
abundance: many
len: 14
CDR3aa: CAWSGNTLGGELFF
CDR3nt: TGTGCCTGGAGTGGGAACACCCTAGGCGGGGAGCTGTTTTTT

d_gene: TRBD1
j_gene: TRBJ1-3
v_gene: TRBV6-5
abundance: many
len: 16
CDR3aa: CASSYSGQGARNTIYF
CDR3nt: TGTGCCAGCAGTTACTCGGGACAGGGGGCGCGAAACACCATATATTTT

d_gene: NA
j_gene: TRBJ2-2
v_gene: TRBV28
abundance: once
len: 14
CDR3aa: CASRGQGYTGELFF
CDR3nt: TGTGCCAGCAGGGGGCAGGGATACACCGGGGAGCTGTTTTTT

d_gene: TRBD1
j_gene: TRBJ1-5
v_gene: TRBV10-3
abundance: NA
len: 13
CDR3aa: CATTGQEYQPQHF
CDR3nt: TGTGCGACCACGGGACAGGAGTATCAGCCCCAGCATTTT

d_gene: NA
j_gene: TRBJ1-2
v_gene: TRBV24-1
abundance: many
len: 15
CDR3aa: CATSDSRGLSYGYTF
CDR3nt: TGTGCCACCAGTGATTCCCGGGGACTAAGCTATGGCTACACCTTC

d_gene: TRBD1
j_gene: TRBJ1-2
v_gene: TRBV6-4
abundance: few
len: 15
CDR3aa: CASSAGTGGASGYTF
CDR3nt: TGTGCCAGCAGCGCGGGGACAGGGGGCGCGTCTGGCTACACCTTC

d_gene: NA
j_gene: TRBJ2-7
v_gene: TRBV3-1
abundance: few
len: 15
CDR3aa: CASSHVGVSSYEQYF
CDR3nt: TGTGCCAGCAGTCATGTGGGGGTGAGCTCCTACGAGCAGTACTTC

d_gene: TRBD1
j_gene: TRBJ2-3
v_gene: TRBV7-8
abundance: NA
len: 18
CDR3aa: CASSLGLYWGQGADTQYF
CDR3nt: TGTGCCAGCAGCTTAGGGCTATACTGGGGACAGGGAGCAGATACGCAGTATTTT

d_gene: NA
j_gene: TRBJ1-1
v_gene: TRBV6-5
abundance: many
len: 17
CDR3aa: CASSYTFMTGLNTEAFF
CDR3nt: TGTGCCAGCAGTTACACTTTTATGACAGGATTGAACACTGAAGCTTTCTTT

d_gene: NA
j_gene: TRBJ2-7
v_gene: TRBV7-4
abundance: NA
len: 14
CDR3aa: CASSLRDGLNEQYF
CDR3nt: TGTGCCAGCAGCTTAAGAGATGGGCTAAACGAGCAGTACTTC

d_gene: NA
j_gene: TRBJ1-2
v_gene: TRBV6-1
abundance: few
len: 13
CDR3aa: CASKPSFGVGYTF
CDR3nt: TGTGCCAGCAAACCCTCTTTCGGGGTAGGCTACACCTTC

d_gene: NA
j_gene: TRBJ1-1
v_gene: TRBV2
abundance: once
len: 13
CDR3aa: CASMYRLGTEAFF
CDR3nt: TGTGCCAGCATGTACAGGTTAGGTACTGAAGCTTTCTTT

d_gene: TRBD2
j_gene: TRBJ2-5
v_gene: TRBV6-1
abundance: once
len: 14
CDR3aa: CASSVVFGGRAQYF
CDR3nt: TGTGCCAGCAGCGTAGTTTTTGGGGGGAGGGCCCAGTACTTC

d_gene: NA
j_gene: TRBJ2-7
v_gene: TRBV7-3
abundance: NA
len: 16
CDR3aa: CASSLTSTSGGYEQYF
CDR3nt: TGTGCCAGCAGCTTAACGTCGACTAGTGGGGGCTACGAGCAGTACTTC

d_gene: NA
j_gene: TRBJ2-7
v_gene: TRBV7-2
abundance: few
len: 15
CDR3aa: CASIPAPGQSYEQYF
CDR3nt: TGTGCCAGCATCCCCGCCCCAGGACAGTCCTACGAGCAGTACTTC

d_gene: NA
j_gene: TRBJ2-2
v_gene: TRBV6-1
abundance: NA
len: 15
CDR3aa: CASSGGALNTGELFF
CDR3nt: TGTGCCAGCAGTGGCGGGGCCCTTAACACCGGGGAGCTGTTTTTT

d_gene: TRBD2
j_gene: TRBJ2-5
v_gene: TRBV12-3/TRBV12-4
abundance: NA
len: 17
CDR3aa: CASSLVGLAGYQETQYF
CDR3nt: TGTGCCAGCAGTTTGGTGGGACTAGCGGGGTACCAAGAGACCCAGTACTTC

d_gene: NA
j_gene: TRBJ1-2
v_gene: TRBV19
abundance: many
len: 14
CDR3aa: CASSYKGSDYGYTF
CDR3nt: TGTGCCAGTAGTTATAAGGGTTCGGACTATGGCTACACCTTC

d_gene: TRBD1
j_gene: TRBJ2-7
v_gene: TRBV6-2/TRBV6-3
abundance: NA
len: 18
CDR3aa: CASSYSTRRDRVPYEQYF
CDR3nt: TGTGCCAGCAGTTACTCGACGCGCCGGGACAGGGTGCCCTACGAGCAGTACTTC

d_gene: NA
j_gene: TRBJ1-5
v_gene: TRBV6-2/TRBV6-3
abundance: NA
len: 14
CDR3aa: CASSYQGFGQPQHF
CDR3nt: TGTGCCAGCAGTTACCAGGGGTTTGGTCAGCCCCAGCATTTT

d_gene: NA
j_gene: TRBJ2-2
v_gene: TRBV9
abundance: NA
len: 13
CDR3aa: CASRHAGAGELFF
CDR3nt: TGTGCCAGCAGGCACGCCGGCGCCGGGGAGCTGTTTTTT